A selection of T cell receptor beta chains follows, all from one sample in a study of blood T cell repertoires in COVID-19. The repertoire was sequenced with immunoSEQ multiplex PCR; TCRdb's copy has only in-frame clones and lacks some. The sample lists about 180,000 clones; 86% were seen once. Sequenced input: peripheral blood. The receptor set was obtained from a woman in her twenties or thirties with active or convalescent COVID-19. CDR3s include the opening cysteine and the closing phenylalanine or tryptophan. A D gene is named only where the DNA matches it firmly. Clone size, where shown, is once, few, many, or a class for clones that have expanded.

j_call v_call d_call clone_size cdr3_aa cdr3_nt
TRBJ2-7 TRBV28 NA NA CASNQGGDLYSYEQYF TGTGCCAGCAACCAAGGGGGGGACCTTTACTCCTACGAGCAGTACTTC
TRBJ2-5 TRBV29-1 TRBD1 NA CSFFEGAGGSETQYF TGCAGCTTTTTCGAGGGGGCAGGGGGTTCGGAGACCCAGTACTTC
TRBJ2-1 TRBV6-5 TRBD1 NA CASSPGQSYNEQFF TGTGCCAGCAGCCCGGGACAGTCCTACAATGAGCAGTTCTTC
TRBJ1-1 TRBV2 NA few CASRTDRNTEAFF TGTGCCAGCAGGACCGACAGGAACACTGAAGCTTTCTTT
TRBJ2-7 TRBV9 TRBD2 NA CASSVATSGTAGLAGGDEQYF TGTGCCAGCAGCGTAGCTACGTCCGGGACAGCCGGACTAGCGGGAGGGGACGAGCAGTACTTC
TRBJ2-7 TRBV9 TRBD2 NA CASSSGLAGGYEQYF TGTGCCAGTTCCTCAGGACTAGCGGGAGGCTACGAGCAGTACTTC
TRBJ2-3 TRBV6-4 TRBD1 NA CASSAGTGGADTQYF TGTGCCAGCAGTGCCGGGACAGGGGGCGCAGATACGCAGTATTTT
TRBJ1-1 TRBV6-6 NA NA CASRSRNGVTEAFF TGTGCCAGCAGGTCCAGGAATGGCGTCACTGAAGCTTTCTTT
TRBJ2-1 TRBV5-1 TRBD2 NA CASSWTSGGVDEQFF TGCGCCAGCAGCTGGACTAGCGGGGGGGTAGATGAGCAGTTCTTC
TRBJ1-5 TRBV27 NA many CASSLSSFNQPQHF TGTGCCAGCAGTTTATCCAGTTTCAATCAGCCCCAGCATTTT
TRBJ2-5 TRBV10-3 TRBD2 NA CAISDQTSGWETQYF TGTGCCATCAGTGACCAGACTAGCGGGTGGGAGACCCAGTACTTC
TRBJ2-1 TRBV5-1 TRBD2 NA CASSRSGGDYNEQFF TGCGCCAGCAGCCGAAGCGGGGGGGACTACAATGAGCAGTTCTTC
TRBJ1-1 TRBV6-5 NA NA CASGLRTYTEAFF TGTGCCAGCGGTCTCAGGACTTACACTGAAGCTTTCTTT
TRBJ1-6 TRBV19 NA NA CASSSLNSPLHF TGTGCCAGTAGTTCCCTAAATTCACCCCTCCACTTT
TRBJ1-1 TRBV10-2 NA NA CASSEQGTEAFF TGCGCCAGCAGCGAACAGGGCACTGAAGCTTTCTTT
TRBJ2-5 TRBV15 TRBD1 NA CATSRDPTGGETQYF TGTGCCACCAGCAGAGATCCAACAGGGGGAGAGACCCAGTACTTC
TRBJ1-5 TRBV5-1 NA NA CASSPNSNQPQHF TGCGCCAGCAGCCCTAATAGCAATCAGCCCCAGCATTTT
TRBJ2-3 TRBV25-1 NA once CASSGLFTDTQYF TGTGCCAGCAGTGGCCTATTTACAGATACGCAGTATTTT
TRBJ1-1 TRBV18 NA once CASSPPRGSNTEAFF TGTGCCAGCTCACCACCGAGGGGGTCGAACACTGAAGCTTTCTTT
TRBJ1-2 TRBV9 NA NA CASSEKGGTNYGYTF TGTGCCAGCAGCGAGAAAGGGGGAACTAACTATGGCTACACCTTC
TRBJ1-5 TRBV6-1 TRBD1 NA CASSETGGNQPQHF TGTGCCAGCAGTGAGACAGGGGGCAATCAGCCCCAGCATTTT
TRBJ1-1 TRBV4-2 NA NA CASSQGLGNTEAFF TGTGCCAGCAGCCAAGGACTGGGGAACACTGAAGCTTTCTTT
TRBJ1-5 TRBV5-4 NA few CASSLGGGVSNQPQHF TGTGCCAGCAGCTTGGGGGGAGGGGTGAGCAATCAGCCCCAGCATTTT
TRBJ2-4 TRBV7-9 NA once CASSLVQGEDIQYF TGTGCCAGCAGCTTAGTACAGGGTGAGGACATTCAGTACTTC
TRBJ1-1 TRBV2 NA NA CASSGQASANTEAFF TGTGCCAGCAGTGGACAGGCTTCAGCGAACACTGAAGCTTTCTTT
TRBJ1-1 TRBV18 NA NA CASSPGTITSDRTEAFF TGTGCCAGCTCACCAGGGACTATCACTTCGGATCGGACTGAAGCTTTCTTT
TRBJ1-3 TRBV7-9 NA NA CASRPGSGNTIYF TGTGCCAGCAGGCCAGGGTCTGGAAACACCATATATTTT
TRBJ1-2 TRBV12-3/TRBV12-4 TRBD1 NA CASRQTGENGYTF TGTGCCAGCAGACAGACAGGGGAAAATGGCTACACCTTC
TRBJ2-5 TRBV11-2 NA NA CASSLDLRFTETQYF TGTGCCAGCAGCTTAGATCTCAGGTTTACGGAGACCCAGTACTTC
TRBJ1-4 TRBV12-5 NA NA CASGLGTATNEKLFF TGTGCTAGTGGTTTGGGGACAGCAACTAATGAAAAACTGTTTTTT
TRBJ2-1 TRBV21-1 NA NA CASSKANSYNEQFF TGTGCCAGCAGCAAAGCTAACTCCTACAATGAGCAGTTCTTC
TRBJ2-1 TRBV10-1 TRBD2 NA CASSLGLASNEQFF TGCGCCAGCAGCCTGGGACTAGCGTCGAATGAGCAGTTCTTC
TRBJ1-4 TRBV7-9 TRBD1 few CASSPAVGTGFEKLFF TGTGCCAGCAGCCCCGCCGTTGGGACAGGGTTTGAAAAACTGTTTTTT
TRBJ2-1 TRBV19 NA NA CASSMEQSNEQFF TGTGCCAGTAGTATGGAACAGTCCAATGAGCAGTTCTTC
TRBJ1-2 TRBV19 TRBD1 NA CASSIGGGAYYGYTF TGTGCCAGTAGTATAGGAGGGGGCGCATACTATGGCTACACCTTC
TRBJ1-1 TRBV5-4 NA NA CASSLPGVVTEAFF TGTGCCAGCAGCTTGCCGGGGGTCGTCACTGAAGCTTTCTTT
TRBJ1-2 TRBV5-1 NA NA CASSLSGNYGYTF TGCGCCAGCAGCTTATCAGGAAACTATGGCTACACCTTC
TRBJ2-3 TRBV9 TRBD2 NA CASSVSGGTDTQYF TGTGCCAGCAGCGTGAGCGGGGGCACAGATACGCAGTATTTT
TRBJ1-5 TRBV19 TRBD1 once CASRWTGYSNQPQHF TGTGCCAGTAGGTGGACAGGGTATAGCAATCAGCCCCAGCATTTT
TRBJ1-5 TRBV24-1 NA NA CATSLRGQPQHF TGTGCCACCAGTCTCAGGGGTCAGCCCCAGCATTTT
TRBJ2-2 TRBV7-6 NA NA CASSLNGGELFF TGTGCCAGCAGCCTAAATGGCGGGGAGCTGTTTTTT
TRBJ1-2 TRBV28 NA once CASRTRPRGYGYTF TGTGCCAGCAGGACTCGACCCCGAGGCTATGGCTACACCTTC
TRBJ1-6 TRBV6-5 NA NA CASSYSQGGYNSPLHF TGTGCCAGCAGTTACTCCCAGGGAGGCTATAATTCACCCCTCCACTTT